A single sample is the source of the 7 T cell receptor beta chains below, sequenced in a study of T cells in Graves' hyperthyroidism and ophthalmopathy. Amplification yielded TCR beta CDR3 regions, with RNA transcripts as the source. The study used the HTBI primer set for a first-round RT-PCR of the TCR CDR3. Each CDR3 protein gets one entry after TCRdb re-called the multiplex PCR reads with MiXCR. The table records hundreds of thousands of distinct CDR3 sequences, approximately 25% of them present only once. Sequencing used blood. Receptors were obtained from a woman aged 40 to 50 with Graves' ophthalmopathy.

The genes are TRBV7-6 and TRBJ1-1, with TRBD1 identical over 7 bases. V lost 1 base, J lost 7 bases, and 12 bases stayed unmatched. The CDR3 contains 16 residues. Germline CDR1 is SGHVS and CDR2 is FNYEAQ. CDR3 amino acids: CASSLDRGLGWSEAFF. DNA for the CDR3: TGTGCCAGCAGCTTAGACAGGGGATTGGGGTGGAGTGAAGCTTTCTTT.

Ten or more counts support this clonotype. The CDR3 DNA reads as TGCAGTGCTAGACCCTGGGATCCAACGGAAGAGACCCAGTACTTC. It codes for CSARPWDPTEETQYF. The chain has TRBV20-1 and TRBJ2-5, with D unclear. V was shortened by 2 bases and J by 3 bases, with 16 bases between the two germline ends. Germline V gives CDR1 DFQATT, CDR2 SNEGSKA (reference sequence). CDR3 length equals 15 residues.

At least ten counts were recorded for this clonotype. The chain couples TRBV20-1 to TRBJ1-1; maybe TRBD1 (5 bases). Deletions cut 2 bases from V and 6 bases from J, with 19 bases between. Germline V gene sequence: CDR1 DFQATT, CDR2 SNEGSKA (reference sequence). The CDR3 has 15 residues. This CDR3 reads CSARRGGAGRSEAFF. The CDR3 DNA reads as TGCAGTGCTAGAAGGGGCGGTGCAGGTAGATCTGAAGCTTTCTTT.

This clonotype was recorded at least ten times. This chain joins TRBV5-1 and TRBJ2-2; 7 nucleotides line up with TRBD1. The CDR3 spans 15 residues. Germline CDR1 is SGHRS and CDR2 is YFSETQ. Trimming removed 2 bases from V and 4 bases from J; junction bases left unmatched: 5. The DNA for the CDR3 is TGCGCCAGCAGCTTTGGGGACAGATCCACCGGGGAGCTGTTTTTT. Translation gives CASSFGDRSTGELFF. Filled out from reference TRBV5-1 and TRBJ2-2, the complete variable domain reads KAGVTQTPRYLIKTRGQQVTLSCSPISGHRSVSWYQQTPGQGLQFLFEYFSETQRNKGNFPGRFSGRQFSNSRSEMNVSTLELGDSALYLCASSFGDRSTGELFFGEGSRLTVL.

This sequence joins TRBV7-2 and TRBJ2-7; 9 bases agree with TRBD2. The ends lost 1 base at V and 4 bases at J; junction bases unmatched: 2. Germline lookup yields CDR1 SGHTA and CDR2 FQGNSA. The length of the CDR3 is 14 residues. This chain's CDR3 is CASSLDSGRYEQYF. The CDR3 DNA reads TGTGCCAGCAGCTTAGATAGCGGGAGATACGAGCAGTACTTC.

This clonotype was counted ten times or more. V is TRBV28 and J is TRBJ2-7, with D possibly TRBD2 on 6 matching bases. The CDR3 has 15 residues. Looked up from germline, CDR1 is MDHEN and CDR2 is SYDVKM. Trimming pared 4 bases from V and 4 bases from J, leaving 17 bases between. CDR3 sequence reads: CASSSSGGKSYEQYF. The CDR3 DNA sequence: TGTGCCAGCAGTTCCTCCGGGGGTAAATCTTACGAGCAGTACTTC.

In its sample, this clonotype was seen a few times. The chain uses TRBV30 and TRBJ2-5; 9 positions agree with TRBD2. J lost 1 base, V lost 6 bases, and 9 bases had no gene match. The V gene's germline CDR1 is GTSNPN and CDR2 SVGIG (reference sequence). This CDR3 has 15 amino acids. The CDR3 DNA sequence: TGTGCCTGCAACCCGGGACTAGCCTTCCAAGAGACCCAGTACTTC. Residues: CACNPGLAFQETQYF.